A single sample gave rise to the 11 T cell receptor beta chains below, sequenced in a study of control samples from healthy donors and cancer patients. Using immunoSEQ multiplex PCR, the repertoire was profiled, and TCRdb retains in-frame clones only, with some absent. Of some 130,000 clones in the sample, about 92% were seen once. Sample: PBMCs. The receptors were sampled from a man in his forties or fifties with head and neck cancer.

The V gene is TRBV27, the J gene TRBJ1-5, with D unclear. The V gene's germline CDR1 is MNHEY and CDR2 SMNVEV (reference sequence). The CDR3 sequence is 15 residues long. Between the trimmed V and J ends, which lost 3 bases and 5 bases, there was a span of 14 bases. The CDR3 is CASSFRGRADQPQHF. CDR3 DNA: TGTGCCAGCAGTTTCCGCGGGAGGGCCGATCAGCCCCAGCATTTT.

This clone was seen ten or more times. The gene calls are TRBV6-1 and TRBJ1-2, with D possibly TRBD1 on 6 matching bases. V lost 0 bases to trimming and J lost 4 bases, with 15 bases between them. This CDR3 contains 16 residues. In germline, CDR1 is MNHNS, CDR2 SASEGT. CDR3 sequence reads: CASSEAVARGGYGYTF. DNA for the CDR3: TGTGCCAGCAGTGAAGCTGTGGCCCGAGGGGGCTATGGCTACACCTTC.

The chain has TRBV15 and TRBJ1-5, with a tentative D call TRBD1 (5 bases). V gave up 0 bases and J gave up 6 bases, with 9 bases separating them. The CDR3 is 14 amino acids. CDR1 and CDR2 from the germline V gene are LNHNV and YYDKDF (reference sequence). The CDR3 nucleotides are TGTGCCACCAGCAGAGAGGGGCACGGTCAGCCCCAGCATTTT. This encodes CATSREGHGQPQHF.

The chain recombines TRBV6-2 or TRBV6-3 with TRBJ2-1; D unclear. Looked up from germline, CDR1 is MNHEY and CDR2 is SVGEGT. The germline V and J ends were trimmed by 2 bases and 7 bases, with 9 bases remaining between them. The CDR3 runs 13 residues. Written as DNA, the CDR3 is TGTGCCAGCAGTTACCTGAGGAAGAATGAGCAGTTCTTC. Translating gives CASSYLRKNEQFF.

This clone showed up just once. The V call is TRBV4-1, the J call TRBJ2-7; D might be TRBD1 or TRBD2, each matching 5 bases. The CDR3 has 15 amino acids. Germline V lookup: CDR1 MGHRA, CDR2 YSYEKL. V was clipped by 0 bases and J by 7 bases, with 16 bases between them. The CDR3 sequence: CASSQDLAGWREQYF. In DNA, the CDR3 is TGCGCCAGCAGCCAAGATCTGGCAGGGTGGAGGGAGCAGTACTTC.

The rearrangement uses TRBV7-9 and TRBJ2-2, with D unclear. Trimming took off 1 base at V and 0 bases at J, with 6 bases between the two ends. Germline V lookup: CDR1 SEHNR, CDR2 FQNEAQ (reference sequence). The CDR3 has 15 residues. For the CDR3, the DNA is TGTGCCAGCAGCTTAGGGCAGGCGAACACCGGGGAGCTGTTTTTT. As protein: CASSLGQANTGELFF.

The V gene is TRBV9, the J gene TRBJ1-2, with TRBD1 matching over 9 bases. This CDR3 spans 13 amino acids. Germline CDR1 SGDLS, CDR2 YYNGEE. V was pared by 5 bases and J by 5 bases, with 4 bases of the junction left unmatched. The CDR3, as DNA: TGTGCCAGCAGAGCGACAGGGGGTTATGGCTACACCTTC. This encodes CASRATGGYGYTF.

The chain uses TRBV30 and TRBJ1-6; D not certain. CDR1 and CDR2 from the germline V gene are GTSNPN and SVGIG (reference sequence). V shed 0 bases and J shed 11 bases, with 20 bases lying between them. The CDR3 runs to 16 residues. The DNA for the CDR3 is TGTGCCTGGAGTGTAGCCCGTTATTTCACCCTCCCACCCCTCCACTTT. Protein sequence: CAWSVARYFTLPPLHF. Using reference TRBV30 and TRBJ1-6 for the parts outside the CDR3, the full variable domain is SQTIHQWPATLVQPVGSPLSLECTVEGTSNPNLYWYRQAAGRGLQLLFYSVGIGQISSEVPQNLSASRPQDRQFILSSKKLLLSDSGFYLCAWSVARYFTLPPLHFGNGTRLTVT.

The CDR3 DNA is TGTGCCAGTAGTACCCAGGGCCAATCGGGATCCTACGAGCAGTACTTC. Its translation is CASSTQGQSGSYEQYF. V usage is TRBV19 and J usage is TRBJ2-7, with D possibly being TRBD1 or TRBD2 (5 bases each). Deletions cut 4 bases from V and 1 base from J, with 17 bases between. This CDR3 is 16 amino acids long. Germline CDR1 LNHDA, CDR2 SQIVND (reference sequence).

The V gene is TRBV6-2 or TRBV6-3, the J gene TRBJ2-5; TRBD1 or TRBD2 may be the D gene (5 bases each). V shed 0 bases and J shed 5 bases, with 13 bases lying between them. The CDR3 consists of 15 residues. Germline values: CDR1 MNHEY, CDR2 SVGEGT. CDR3 residues: CASSYSLGTRETQYF. CDR3 DNA sequence: TGTGCCAGCAGTTACTCGCTAGGGACGAGGGAGACCCAGTACTTC.

This chain uses TRBV7-3 with TRBJ2-1; no definite D call. CDR3 length equals 15 residues. V was pared by 1 base and J by 0 bases, with 7 bases between. The germline V gene has CDR1 SGHTA and CDR2 FQGTGA. CDR3 bases: TGTGCCAGCAGCTTAAGCAGTTCCTCCTACAATGAGCAGTTCTTC. Residues: CASSLSSSSYNEQFF.